This is a list of T cell receptor beta chains from one sample in a study of T cells in Graves' hyperthyroidism and ophthalmopathy. TCRdb re-called the multiplex PCR reads through MiXCR, storing one row per CDR3 protein. Of about 690,000 distinct CDR3 sequences in the sample, around a sixth are singletons; the top ten hold around 15%. The sequencing sample was made of blood. Receptors originate from a man aged 45 to 65 with Graves' hyperthyroidism. CDR3s leave out the opening cysteine and the closing phenylalanine or tryptophan. The D gene is left open where the match is weak. Rows may omit the clone size; those that give it use once, few, many or a size class.

many,11,TRBV28,.,ASKATGAYEQY
.,14,TRBV27,TRBD2,ASSTIAGYSYNEQF
.,12,TRBV12-3/TRBV12-4,TRBD1,ASRARQGATEQY
.,14,TRBV7-9,.,ASSPRVSTTYNEQF
.,12,TRBV20-1,.,SARDTGKNYEQY
.,10,TRBV6-2/TRBV6-3,.,ASRAPGNTQY
many,11,TRBV28,.,ASSTPGAYGYT
few,10,TRBV2,.,ASSSGYEKLF
many,12,TRBV7-9,TRBD2,ASSAETSLETQY
many,12,TRBV7-3,TRBD2,ASSLEAGDYEQY
many,14,TRBV12-3/TRBV12-4,.,ASSRTDGPARNTIY
many,13,TRBV18,TRBD2,ASSPNAGGTDTQY